This T cell receptor beta chain comes out of a study of tumor-infiltrating lymphocytes in localized non-small cell lung cancer. About the study: Some samples were collected after neoadjuvant chemotherapy; smokers, never-smokers and several histologies were included. Tumor tissue and non-adjacent uninvolved lung came from each patient.

Trimming stripped 8 bases from V and 2 bases from J, with 11 bases between. Germline V gene data show CDR1 as SNHLY and CDR2 as FYNNEI. CDR3 length: 13 residues. This clone has only a few counts. Sequenced by immunoSEQ multiplex PCR; TCRdb stores in-frame clones only, minus some. Of 7,000 to 8,000 clones in the sample, around 77% were seen once. The rearrangement uses TRBV2 and TRBJ2-3, with D possibly TRBD2 on 5 matching bases. This TCR was sampled from a human donor with non-small cell lung cancer. Sequenced material: uninvolved lung tissue not adjacent to the tumor. The CDR3 bases are TGTGCCAGCGGCCGGGGAACCACAGATACGCAGTATTTT. As protein: CASGRGTTDTQYF.